A selection of T cell receptor beta chains follows, all from one sample in a study of long-term antiretroviral therapy in people with HIV. The repertoire was sequenced with immunoSEQ multiplex PCR; TCRdb's copy has only in-frame clones and lacks some. The sample contains about 17,000 clones, roughly 91% of which appear only once. This sample comprised unsorted PBMCs, obtained 0.3 years after starting antiretroviral therapy. These receptors were obtained from a man in his sixties with HIV. Each CDR3 is given with its conserved first and last residue. A D gene is named only where the DNA matches it firmly. Clone size appears in some rows only: once, few, many, or a class for an expanded clone.

D: -; J: TRBJ2-7; V: TRBV7-8; size: -; DNA: TGTGCCAGCAGCCCAAGGACCAAAAACTCCTACGAGCAGTACTTC; CDR3: CASSPRTKNSYEQYF
D: TRBD2; J: TRBJ2-3; V: TRBV5-1; size: -; DNA: TGCGCCAGCAGCCTAGCGGGAGGGCCAGATACGCAGTATTTT; CDR3: CASSLAGGPDTQYF
D: -; J: TRBJ2-3; V: TRBV7-2; size: -; DNA: TGTGCCAGCAGCTTAAAGGCAGTGGGCACAGATACGCAGTATTTT; CDR3: CASSLKAVGTDTQYF
D: -; J: TRBJ2-5; V: TRBV10-2; size: -; DNA: TGCGCCAGCAGCCAATACTACCGAGAGACCCAGTACTTC; CDR3: CASSQYYRETQYF
D: TRBD1; J: TRBJ2-7; V: TRBV5-8; size: -; DNA: TGTGCCAGCAGCTCGGGACAGGGGGCGCTTAGAATTTCCTACGAGCAGTACTTC; CDR3: CASSSGQGALRISYEQYF
D: -; J: TRBJ2-2; V: TRBV2; size: -; DNA: TGTGCCAGCACGCTTACCCGCAACACCGGGGAGCTGTTTTTT; CDR3: CASTLTRNTGELFF
D: TRBD2; J: TRBJ2-1; V: TRBV5-3; size: -; DNA: TGTGCCAGAAGCTTGGCTCAGTCGGGCCTAGCGGGGGGTCCGCACAATGAGCAGTTCTTC; CDR3: CARSLAQSGLAGGPHNEQFF
D: -; J: TRBJ2-7; V: TRBV6-5; size: -; DNA: TGTGCCAGCTCAGGGGTTCCCCTCTACGAGCAGTACTTC; CDR3: CASSGVPLYEQYF
D: -; J: TRBJ1-1; V: TRBV29-1; size: -; DNA: TGCAGCGTTGAAACGGGGGAAGCTTTCTTT; CDR3: CSVETGEAFF
D: -; J: TRBJ2-7; V: TRBV9; size: -; DNA: TGTGCCAGCAGCCCGAGCACAGGAACCTACGAGCAGTACTTC; CDR3: CASSPSTGTYEQYF
D: TRBD2; J: TRBJ2-7; V: TRBV7-2; size: -; DNA: TGTGCCAGCAGCTTAGTAGGCAGTACGGGGGGTAGGGAGCAGTACTTC; CDR3: CASSLVGSTGGREQYF
D: TRBD1; J: TRBJ2-7; V: TRBV5-5; size: -; DNA: TGTGCCAGCAGCCTCCGGACAGGGGACTACGAGCAGTACTTC; CDR3: CASSLRTGDYEQYF
D: TRBD2; J: TRBJ2-1; V: TRBV28; size: -; DNA: TGTGCCAGCAGTAGACTAGCGGAGCAGTTCTTC; CDR3: CASSRLAEQFF
D: TRBD2; J: TRBJ2-1; V: TRBV9; size: -; DNA: TGTGCCAGCAGCGTAGTTAGCGGGGGGATTTCCTACAATGAGCAGTTCTTC; CDR3: CASSVVSGGISYNEQFF
D: -; J: TRBJ1-1; V: TRBV19; size: -; DNA: TGTGCCAGTAGTATAGGTACGCGGCGGACGGTGAACACTGAAGCTTTCTTT; CDR3: CASSIGTRRTVNTEAFF
D: TRBD1; J: TRBJ2-7; V: TRBV19; size: -; DNA: TGTGCCAGTAGCCCGCGGACAGGGGGCGCAGCGGGCCATGGTCAGCAGTACTTC; CDR3: CASSPRTGGAAGHGQQYF
D: -; J: TRBJ1-5; V: TRBV30; size: once; DNA: TGTGCCTGGGGTTACGAGGACAGTAGGAATCAGCCCCAGCATTTT; CDR3: CAWGYEDSRNQPQHF
D: TRBD1; J: TRBJ1-1; V: TRBV11-2; size: -; DNA: TGTGCCAGCAGCGAGACAGGGGTTTCTGAAGCTTTCTTT; CDR3: CASSETGVSEAFF
D: TRBD2; J: TRBJ2-3; V: TRBV30; size: once; DNA: TGTGCCTGGAGTAGAGCGGGGGGTAACACAGATACGCAGTATTTT; CDR3: CAWSRAGGNTDTQYF
D: TRBD2; J: TRBJ2-3; V: TRBV27; size: -; DNA: TGTGCCAGCAGCCTGCCTAGGCTAGCGGGAGGATTGGGCACAGATACGCAGTATTTT; CDR3: CASSLPRLAGGLGTDTQYF
D: TRBD2; J: TRBJ2-5; V: TRBV13; size: -; DNA: TGTGCCAGCAGCTCCCAAATCCGGACTAGCGGGAGGCGAGGAGAGACCCAGTACTTC; CDR3: CASSSQIRTSGRRGETQYF
D: -; J: TRBJ2-3; V: TRBV19; size: -; DNA: TGTGCCAGTAGTATAAGGGTGGTCACAGATACGCAGTATTTT; CDR3: CASSIRVVTDTQYF
D: -; J: TRBJ1-4; V: TRBV7-2; size: -; DNA: TGTGCCAGCAGCTTAGGGGTCAGGGGTAATGAAAAACTGTTTTTT; CDR3: CASSLGVRGNEKLFF
D: -; J: TRBJ1-5; V: TRBV7-9; size: -; DNA: TGTGCCAGCAGCGTTACCGGGACCACGGCAGATCAGCCCCAGCATTTT; CDR3: CASSVTGTTADQPQHF
D: -; J: TRBJ2-7; V: TRBV6-5; size: once; DNA: TGTGCCAGCAGCCGCCCTATCCCCTACGAGCAGTACTTC; CDR3: CASSRPIPYEQYF
D: -; J: TRBJ1-2; V: TRBV29-1; size: -; DNA: TGCAGCGTTGCTGGGGCTTTAGACAGGAGAAACTATGGCTACACCTTC; CDR3: CSVAGALDRRNYGYTF
D: -; J: TRBJ2-7; V: TRBV6-1; size: -; DNA: TGTGCCAGCAGTGTCTCCGGCGTGCCGGTCTACGAGCAGTACTTC; CDR3: CASSVSGVPVYEQYF
D: TRBD2; J: TRBJ2-3; V: TRBV5-1; size: -; DNA: TGCGCCAGCAGCTTGGAGCCTAGCGGGACCACAGATACGCAGTATTTT; CDR3: CASSLEPSGTTDTQYF
D: -; J: TRBJ1-1; V: TRBV7-9; size: -; DNA: TGTGCCAGCAGCTTGAACGTGAACACTGAAGCTTTCTTT; CDR3: CASSLNVNTEAFF
D: TRBD2; J: TRBJ2-3; V: TRBV10-1; size: once; DNA: TGCGCCAGCAGTGAGTCGGGACTAGCGGGATTAACAGATACGCAGTATTTT; CDR3: CASSESGLAGLTDTQYF
D: -; J: TRBJ2-5; V: TRBV18; size: -; DNA: TGTGCCAGCTCACCGGTCACCCAAGAGACCCAGTACTTC; CDR3: CASSPVTQETQYF
D: TRBD1; J: TRBJ2-5; V: TRBV27; size: -; DNA: TGTGCCAGCAGCCGCCGGACAGGGGAAGAGACCCAGTACTTC; CDR3: CASSRRTGEETQYF
D: -; J: TRBJ2-7; V: TRBV7-2; size: -; DNA: TGTGCCAGCAGCGTCCCCAGGTACGAGCAGTACTTC; CDR3: CASSVPRYEQYF
D: TRBD2; J: TRBJ2-3; V: TRBV19; size: once; DNA: TGTGCCAGTAGCAGACTCCGGACTAGCGAGCATACGCAGTATTTT; CDR3: CASSRLRTSEHTQYF
D: -; J: TRBJ1-6; V: TRBV7-2; size: -; DNA: TGTGCCAGCAGCTTGCGATCCGGGTCATTTAATTCACCCCTCCACTTT; CDR3: CASSLRSGSFNSPLHF
D: -; J: TRBJ1-5; V: TRBV19; size: -; DNA: TGTGCCAGTAGTATAGGTCGGGCGGAGTACAATCAGCCCCAGCATTTT; CDR3: CASSIGRAEYNQPQHF
D: -; J: TRBJ1-3; V: TRBV28; size: -; DNA: TGTGCCAGCAGCCCAGGAGCGTTATTATCTGGAAACACCATATATTTT; CDR3: CASSPGALLSGNTIYF
D: -; J: TRBJ2-1; V: TRBV10-2; size: -; DNA: TGCGCCAGCAGTGAAGTTGCGGTTCTTTACAATGAGCAGTTCTTC; CDR3: CASSEVAVLYNEQFF
D: TRBD1; J: TRBJ2-5; V: TRBV11-2; size: -; DNA: TGTGCCAGCAGCGCGACAGGGGCAGAGACCCAGTACTTC; CDR3: CASSATGAETQYF
D: TRBD2; J: TRBJ2-1; V: TRBV11-2; size: -; DNA: TGTGCCAGCAGCTTAGCGGGGGCCGGTCGGGAGGGCTCCAATGAGCAGTTCTTC; CDR3: CASSLAGAGREGSNEQFF
D: -; J: TRBJ2-7; V: TRBV7-2; size: -; DNA: TGTGCCAGCAGCTTACAGGGGTACGAGCAGTACTTC; CDR3: CASSLQGYEQYF
D: TRBD2; J: TRBJ2-2; V: TRBV5-4; size: -; DNA: TGTGCCAGCTCGGCGGCCGGGACTAGCGGGAGAGGCGGGGAGCTGTTTTTT; CDR3: CASSAAGTSGRGGELFF
D: TRBD2; J: TRBJ2-7; V: TRBV25-1; size: -; DNA: TGTGCCAGCCGGGACTACTCCTACGAGCAGTACTTC; CDR3: CASRDYSYEQYF
D: -; J: TRBJ1-5; V: TRBV12-5; size: -; DNA: TGTGCTAGTGGCCCCTACAGCAATCAGCCCCAGCATTTT; CDR3: CASGPYSNQPQHF
D: TRBD1; J: TRBJ1-6; V: TRBV19; size: once; DNA: TGTGCCAGTAAAGGACAGGGGGGTCACTATAATTCACCCCTCCACTTT; CDR3: CASKGQGGHYNSPLHF
D: TRBD2; J: TRBJ2-5; V: TRBV10-1; size: -; DNA: TGCGCCAGCAGTGAGTGGGCTAGCGGGGGACGAGAGACCCAGTACTTC; CDR3: CASSEWASGGRETQYF
D: TRBD1; J: TRBJ2-7; V: TRBV9; size: -; DNA: TGTGCCAGCAGCGTAGCTGGGACAGGCGCTACGAGCGAGCAGTACTTC; CDR3: CASSVAGTGATSEQYF
D: -; J: TRBJ2-3; V: TRBV7-9; size: -; DNA: TGTGCCAGCCCAATCGGAACTAGCACAGATACGCAGTATTTT; CDR3: CASPIGTSTDTQYF
D: -; J: TRBJ2-7; V: TRBV9; size: few; DNA: TGTGCCAGCAGCCTGGCCGGGACTGCTCAGGGCGAGCAGTACTTC; CDR3: CASSLAGTAQGEQYF
D: -; J: TRBJ1-5; V: TRBV7-2; size: -; DNA: TGTGCCAGCAGCTTAGGGGCCAGGGAAAGTCAGCCCCAGCATTTT; CDR3: CASSLGARESQPQHF